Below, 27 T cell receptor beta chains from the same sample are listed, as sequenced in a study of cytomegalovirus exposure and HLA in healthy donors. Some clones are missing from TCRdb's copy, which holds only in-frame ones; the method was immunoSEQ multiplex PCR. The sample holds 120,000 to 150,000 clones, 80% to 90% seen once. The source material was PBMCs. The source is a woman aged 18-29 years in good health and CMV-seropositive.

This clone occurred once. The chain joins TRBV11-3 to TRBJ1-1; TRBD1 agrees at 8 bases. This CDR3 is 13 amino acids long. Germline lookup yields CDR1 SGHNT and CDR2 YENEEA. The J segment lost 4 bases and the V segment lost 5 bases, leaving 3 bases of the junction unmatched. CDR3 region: CASSRTGSTEAFF. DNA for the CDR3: TGTGCCAGCAGCCGGACAGGGAGCACTGAAGCTTTCTTT.

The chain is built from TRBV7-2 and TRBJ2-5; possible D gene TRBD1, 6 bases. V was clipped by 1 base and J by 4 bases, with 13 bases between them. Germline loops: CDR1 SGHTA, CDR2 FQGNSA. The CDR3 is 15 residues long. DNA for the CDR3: TGTGCCAGCAGCTTAGGGGGCCCCAGGGGAGAGACCCAGTACTTC. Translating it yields CASSLGGPRGETQYF.

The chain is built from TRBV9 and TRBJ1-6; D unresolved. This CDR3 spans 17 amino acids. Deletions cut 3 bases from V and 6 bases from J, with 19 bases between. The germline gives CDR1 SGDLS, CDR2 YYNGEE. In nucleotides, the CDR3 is TGTGCCAGCAGCGGGCAAGAGACGGGTCTACTTAATTCACCCCTCCACTTT. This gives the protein CASSGQETGLLNSPLHF.

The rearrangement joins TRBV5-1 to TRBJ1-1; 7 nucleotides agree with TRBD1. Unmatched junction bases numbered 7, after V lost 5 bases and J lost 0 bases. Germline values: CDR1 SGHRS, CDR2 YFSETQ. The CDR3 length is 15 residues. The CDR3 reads CASRPTGMMNTEAFF. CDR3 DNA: TGCGCCAGCAGGCCGACAGGGATGATGAACACTGAAGCTTTCTTT.

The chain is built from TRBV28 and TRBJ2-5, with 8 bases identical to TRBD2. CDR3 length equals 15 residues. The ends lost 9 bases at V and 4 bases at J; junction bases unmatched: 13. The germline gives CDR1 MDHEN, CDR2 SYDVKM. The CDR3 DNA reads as TGTGCCAGTTCCCCCCTGAGCGGGAGTAGAGAGACCCAGTACTTC. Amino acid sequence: CASSPLSGSRETQYF. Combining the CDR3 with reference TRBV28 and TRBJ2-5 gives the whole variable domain DVKVTQSSRYLVKRTGEKVFLECVQDMDHENMFWYRQDPGLGLRLIYFSYDVKMKEKGDIPEGYSVSREKKERFSLILESASTNQTSMYLCASSPLSGSRETQYFGPGTRLLVL.

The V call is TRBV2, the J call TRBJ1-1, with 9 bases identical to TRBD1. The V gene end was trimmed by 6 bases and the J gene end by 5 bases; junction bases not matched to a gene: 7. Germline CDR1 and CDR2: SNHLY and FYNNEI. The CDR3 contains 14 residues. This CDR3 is CASRADRGSTEAFF. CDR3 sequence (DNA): TGTGCCAGCAGAGCTGACAGGGGGTCTACTGAAGCTTTCTTT. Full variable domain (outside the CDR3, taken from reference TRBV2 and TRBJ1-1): EPEVTQTPSHQVTQMGQEVILRCVPISNHLYFYWYRQILGQKVEFLVSFYNNEISEKSEIFDDQFSVERPDGSNFTLKIRSTKLEDSAMYFCASRADRGSTEAFFGQGTRLTVV.

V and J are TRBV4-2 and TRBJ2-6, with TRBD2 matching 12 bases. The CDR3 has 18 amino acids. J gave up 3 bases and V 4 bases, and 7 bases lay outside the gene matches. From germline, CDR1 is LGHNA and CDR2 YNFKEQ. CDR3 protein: CASSLSSGGAVGANVLTF. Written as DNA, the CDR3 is TGTGCCAGCAGCCTTTCTAGCGGGGGGGCTGTTGGGGCCAACGTCCTGACTTTC.

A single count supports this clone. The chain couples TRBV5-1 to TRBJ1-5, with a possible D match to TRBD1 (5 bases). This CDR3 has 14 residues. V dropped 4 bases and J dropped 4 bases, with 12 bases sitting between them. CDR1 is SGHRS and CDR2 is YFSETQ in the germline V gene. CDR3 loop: CASSPRGGNQPQHF. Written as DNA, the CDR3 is TGCGCCAGCAGCCCTCGGGGGGGGAATCAGCCCCAGCATTTT. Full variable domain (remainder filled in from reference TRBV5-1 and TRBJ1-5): KAGVTQTPRYLIKTRGQQVTLSCSPISGHRSVSWYQQTPGQGLQFLFEYFSETQRNKGNFPGRFSGRQFSNSRSEMNVSTLELGDSALYLCASSPRGGNQPQHFGDGTRLSIL.

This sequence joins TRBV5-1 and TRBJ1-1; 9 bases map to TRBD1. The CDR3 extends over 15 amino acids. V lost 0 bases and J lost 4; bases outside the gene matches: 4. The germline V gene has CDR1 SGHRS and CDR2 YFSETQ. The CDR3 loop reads CASSLVGQGSTEAFF. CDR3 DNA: TGCGCCAGCAGCTTGGTGGGACAGGGATCCACTGAAGCTTTCTTT.

The CDR3 region has the DNA TGTGCCAGTCGGGTGGGCTATGGCTACACCTTC. This encodes CASRVGYGYTF. This chain joins TRBV19 and TRBJ1-2; D gene uncertain. Between the trimmed V and J ends, which lost 8 bases and 4 bases, there was a span of 8 bases. CDR1 and CDR2 from the germline V gene are LNHDA and SQIVND (reference sequence). The CDR3 totals 11 residues. Full variable domain (remainder filled in from reference TRBV19 and TRBJ1-2): DGGITQSPKYLFRKEGQNVTLSCEQNLNHDAMYWYRQDPGQGLRLIYYSQIVNDFQKGDIAEGYSVSREKKESFPLTVTSAQKNPTAFYLCASRVGYGYTFGSGTRLTVV.

The CDR3 DNA reads TGTGCCAGCAGTGAAAGGGAAAGGGGACTAGCGGGAAAACTCTACGAGCAGTACTTC. It codes for CASSERERGLAGKLYEQYF. The rearrangement joins TRBV6-1 to TRBJ2-7, with 13 bases aligning to TRBD2. J was trimmed by 3 bases and V by 2 bases; bases with no gene match: 13. Looked up from germline, CDR1 is MNHNS and CDR2 is SASEGT. The length of the CDR3 is 19 residues.

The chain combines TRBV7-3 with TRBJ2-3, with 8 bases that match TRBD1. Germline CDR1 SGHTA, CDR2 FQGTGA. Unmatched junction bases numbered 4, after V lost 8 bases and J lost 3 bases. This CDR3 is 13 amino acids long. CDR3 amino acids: CASADRVTDTQYF. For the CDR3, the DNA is TGTGCCAGCGCGGACAGGGTGACAGATACGCAGTATTTT. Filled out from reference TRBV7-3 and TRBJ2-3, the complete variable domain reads GAGVSQTPSNKVTEKGKYVELRCDPISGHTALYWYRQSLGQGPEFLIYFQGTGAADDSGLPNDRFFAVRPEGSVSTLKIQRTERGDSAVYLCASADRVTDTQYFGPGTRLTVL.

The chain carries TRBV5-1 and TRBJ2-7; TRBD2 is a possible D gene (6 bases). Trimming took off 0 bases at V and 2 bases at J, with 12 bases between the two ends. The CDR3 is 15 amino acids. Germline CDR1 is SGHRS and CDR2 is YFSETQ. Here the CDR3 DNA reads TGCGCCAGCAGCTTGGCGGCGGGGTCCGCCTACGAGCAGTACTTC. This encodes CASSLAAGSAYEQYF. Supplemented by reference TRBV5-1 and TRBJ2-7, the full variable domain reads KAGVTQTPRYLIKTRGQQVTLSCSPISGHRSVSWYQQTPGQGLQFLFEYFSETQRNKGNFPGRFSGRQFSNSRSEMNVSTLELGDSALYLCASSLAAGSAYEQYFGPGTRLTVT.

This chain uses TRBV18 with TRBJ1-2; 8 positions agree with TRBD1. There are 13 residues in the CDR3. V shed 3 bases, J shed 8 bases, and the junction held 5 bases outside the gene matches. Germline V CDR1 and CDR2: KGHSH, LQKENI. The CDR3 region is CASSPQQGDGYTF. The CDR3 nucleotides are TGTGCCAGCTCACCCCAACAGGGGGACGGCTACACCTTC.

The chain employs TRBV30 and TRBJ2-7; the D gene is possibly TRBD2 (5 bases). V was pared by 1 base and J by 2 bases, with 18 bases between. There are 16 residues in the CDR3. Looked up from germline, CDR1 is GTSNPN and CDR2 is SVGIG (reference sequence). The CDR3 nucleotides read TGTGCCTGGAGTGAAATAAGCGGTATCCCCGCCTACGAGCAGTACTTC. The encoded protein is CAWSEISGIPAYEQYF.

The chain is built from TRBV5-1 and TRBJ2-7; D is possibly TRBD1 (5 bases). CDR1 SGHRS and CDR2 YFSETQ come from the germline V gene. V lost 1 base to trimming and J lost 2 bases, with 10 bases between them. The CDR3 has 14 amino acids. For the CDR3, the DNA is TGCGCCAGCAGCTTGCAGGGTTCGGCCTACGAGCAGTACTTC. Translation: CASSLQGSAYEQYF.

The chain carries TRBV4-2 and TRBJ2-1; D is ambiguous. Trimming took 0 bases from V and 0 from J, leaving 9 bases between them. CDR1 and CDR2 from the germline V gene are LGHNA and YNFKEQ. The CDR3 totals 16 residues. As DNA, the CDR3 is TGTGCCAGCAGCCAAGATCGGGTGAGCTCCTACAATGAGCAGTTCTTC. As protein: CASSQDRVSSYNEQFF.

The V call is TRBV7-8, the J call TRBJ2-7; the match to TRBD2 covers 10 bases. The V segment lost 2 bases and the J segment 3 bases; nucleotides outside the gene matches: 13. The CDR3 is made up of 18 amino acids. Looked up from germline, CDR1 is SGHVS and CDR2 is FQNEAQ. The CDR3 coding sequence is TGTGCCAGCAGCTTAACGGCTAGCGGGGGCATCCTGATCTACGAGCAGTACTTC. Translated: CASSLTASGGILIYEQYF. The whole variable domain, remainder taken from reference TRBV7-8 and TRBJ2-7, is GAGVSQSPRYKVAKRGQDVALRCDPISGHVSLFWYQQALGQGPEFLTYFQNEAQLDKSGLPSDRFFAERPEGSVSTLKIQRTQQEDSAVYLCASSLTASGGILIYEQYFGPGTRLTVT.

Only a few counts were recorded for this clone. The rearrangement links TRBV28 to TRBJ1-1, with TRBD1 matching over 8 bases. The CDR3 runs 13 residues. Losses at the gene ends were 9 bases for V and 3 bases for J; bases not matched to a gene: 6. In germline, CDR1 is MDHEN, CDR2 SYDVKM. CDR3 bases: TGTGCCAGACAGGGGGAAAAGGACACTGAAGCTTTCTTT. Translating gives CARQGEKDTEAFF.

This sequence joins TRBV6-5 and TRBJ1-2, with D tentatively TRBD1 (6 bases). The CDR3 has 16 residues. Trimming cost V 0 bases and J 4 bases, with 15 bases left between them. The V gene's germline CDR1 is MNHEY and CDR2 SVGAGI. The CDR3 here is CASSYSGAGGGYGYTF. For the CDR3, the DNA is TGTGCCAGCAGTTACTCGGGGGCGGGGGGCGGCTATGGCTACACCTTC.

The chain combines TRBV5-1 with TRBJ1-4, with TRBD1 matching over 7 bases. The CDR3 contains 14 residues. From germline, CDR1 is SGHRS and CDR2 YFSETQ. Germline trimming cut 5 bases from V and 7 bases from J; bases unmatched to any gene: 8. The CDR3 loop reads CASSYRQGGEKLFF. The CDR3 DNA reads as TGCGCCAGCAGTTACCGACAGGGAGGTGAAAAACTGTTTTTT.

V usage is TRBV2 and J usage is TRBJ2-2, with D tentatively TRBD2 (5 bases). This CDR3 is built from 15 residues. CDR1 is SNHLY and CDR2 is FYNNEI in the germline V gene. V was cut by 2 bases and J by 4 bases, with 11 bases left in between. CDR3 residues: CASSETGVSTGELFF. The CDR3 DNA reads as TGTGCCAGCAGTGAAACCGGGGTTTCCACCGGGGAGCTGTTTTTT.

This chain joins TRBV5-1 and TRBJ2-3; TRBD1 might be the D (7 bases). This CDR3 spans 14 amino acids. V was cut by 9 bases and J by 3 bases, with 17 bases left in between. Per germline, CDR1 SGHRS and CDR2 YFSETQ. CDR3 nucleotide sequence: TGCGCCACCCGTCCGACAGGGAGGACAGATACGCAGTATTTT. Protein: CATRPTGRTDTQYF.

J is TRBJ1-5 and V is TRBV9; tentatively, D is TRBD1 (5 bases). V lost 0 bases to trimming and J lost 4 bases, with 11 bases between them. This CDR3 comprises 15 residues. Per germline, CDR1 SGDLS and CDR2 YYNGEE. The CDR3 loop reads CASSVGWAGNQPQHF. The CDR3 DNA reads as TGTGCCAGCAGCGTAGGGTGGGCAGGGAATCAGCCCCAGCATTTT. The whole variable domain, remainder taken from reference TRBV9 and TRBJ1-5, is DSGVTQTPKHLITATGQRVTLRCSPRSGDLSVYWYQQSLDQGLQFLIQYYNGEERAKGNILERFSAQQFPDLHSELNLSSLELGDSALYFCASSVGWAGNQPQHFGDGTRLSIL.

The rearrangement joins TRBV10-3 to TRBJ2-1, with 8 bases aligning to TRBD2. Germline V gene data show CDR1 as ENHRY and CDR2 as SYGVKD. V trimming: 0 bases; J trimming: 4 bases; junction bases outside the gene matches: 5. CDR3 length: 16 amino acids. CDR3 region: CAISESTSGMYNEQFF. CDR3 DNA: TGTGCCATCAGTGAGTCAACTAGCGGTATGTACAATGAGCAGTTCTTC.

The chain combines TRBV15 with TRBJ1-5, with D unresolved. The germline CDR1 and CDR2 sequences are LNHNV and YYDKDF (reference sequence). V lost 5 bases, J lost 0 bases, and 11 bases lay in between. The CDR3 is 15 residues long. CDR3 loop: CATSGRRNSNQPQHF. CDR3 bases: TGTGCCACCAGCGGGCGCAGAAATAGCAATCAGCCCCAGCATTTT.

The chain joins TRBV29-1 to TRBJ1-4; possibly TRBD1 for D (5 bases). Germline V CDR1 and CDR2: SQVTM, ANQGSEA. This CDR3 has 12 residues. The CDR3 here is CAVGGTNEKLFF. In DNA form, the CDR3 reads TGCGCCGTGGGGGGGACTAATGAAAAACTGTTTTTT.